Below, 25 T cell receptor beta chains from the same sample are listed, as sequenced in a study of blood T cell repertoires in COVID-19 (dated by TCRdb to 2019 to 2021). Library method: the immunoSEQ multiplex PCR assay. This immuneACCESS table, as held by TCRdb, lists in-frame sequences with V and J called but not all clones. Of the missing ones, under half trace to an unresolved V gene in checked studies; the others have no known cause. Counted in this sample were about 290,000 clones; just under 90% of them appeared once. Over 8.5% of the sample rests with the top ten. Sequenced material: peripheral blood. Receptors were obtained from a woman aged 30 to 39 with COVID-19, enrolled during active disease.

Only one count was recorded for this clone. V and J are TRBV2 and TRBJ1-6; possibly TRBD1 for D (5 bases). The CDR3 runs to 15 residues. From germline, CDR1 is SNHLY and CDR2 FYNNEI. V lost 1 base and J 10 bases, leaving 14 bases between the germline ends. This CDR3 reads CASSEVTGGYSPLHF. CDR3 bases: TGTGCCAGCAGTGAAGTAACCGGGGGTTACTCACCCCTCCACTTT.

The J gene is TRBJ2-7, the V gene TRBV7-8; D unresolved. The CDR3 is made up of 17 amino acids. CDR1 is SGHVS and CDR2 is FQNEAQ in the germline V gene. V shed 0 bases and J shed 0 bases, with 15 bases lying between them. CDR3 region: CASSLAPGRSSSYEQYF. The DNA for the CDR3 is TGTGCCAGCAGCTTAGCCCCTGGGCGTTCCAGCTCCTACGAGCAGTACTTC. The variable domain in full, completed from reference TRBV7-8 and TRBJ2-7, reads GAGVSQSPRYKVAKRGQDVALRCDPISGHVSLFWYQQALGQGPEFLTYFQNEAQLDKSGLPSDRFFAERPEGSVSTLKIQRTQQEDSAVYLCASSLAPGRSSSYEQYFGPGTRLTVT.

This clone occurred once. The chain couples TRBV5-1 to TRBJ1-2; the D gene is possibly TRBD1 (6 bases). CDR3 length equals 22 residues. V dropped 4 bases and J dropped 1 base, with 35 bases sitting between them. The germline V gene encodes CDR1 SGHRS and CDR2 YFSETQ. The DNA of the CDR3 is TGCGCCAGCAGCCAATCCAGGGTGGGTTACAGGGTGTCCCCCCATTATAACTATGGCTACACCTTC. This translates into CASSQSRVGYRVSPHYNYGYTF.

V gene TRBV14 combines with J gene TRBJ2-2, with a possible D match to TRBD2 (6 bases). Deletions cut 3 bases from V and 7 bases from J, with 12 bases between. CDR1 and CDR2 from the germline V gene are SGHDN and FVKESK. This CDR3 comprises 14 residues. CDR3 protein: CASSQRGSVGELFF. In nucleotides, the CDR3 is TGTGCCAGCAGCCAGCGGGGTTCGGTCGGGGAGCTGTTTTTT.

On this clone: Different DNA sequences within this sample yield the same CDR3. This chain links TRBV19 with TRBJ1-4, with 9 bases aligning to TRBD1. The CDR3 covers 17 residues. J was trimmed by 0 bases and V by 4 bases; bases with no gene match: 6. Germline V lookup: CDR1 LNHDA, CDR2 SQIVND (reference sequence). The CDR3 bases are TGTGCCAGTAGTACAACGCGACAGGGGGCAACTAATGAAAAACTGTTTTTT. Translated, it gives CASSTTRQGATNEKLFF. Supplemented by reference TRBV19 and TRBJ1-4, the full variable domain reads DGGITQSPKYLFRKEGQNVTLSCEQNLNHDAMYWYRQDPGQGLRLIYYSQIVNDFQKGDIAEGYSVSREKKESFPLTVTSAQKNPTAFYLCASSTTRQGATNEKLFFGSGTQLSVL.

This rearrangement joins TRBV27 to TRBJ1-2; D is ambiguous. In germline, CDR1 is MNHEY, CDR2 SMNVEV (reference sequence). CDR3 length: 12 amino acids. The V end lost 6 bases, the J end lost 2 bases, and 7 bases lay between the germline ends. The CDR3 loop is CASREANYGYTF. CDR3 sequence (DNA): TGTGCCAGCAGGGAGGCGAACTATGGCTACACCTTC.

As concerns this clone: Other DNA sequences in the sample encode the same CDR3. The genes are TRBV20-1 and TRBJ1-5, with no clear D. The germline V gene has CDR1 DFQATT and CDR2 SNEGSKA (reference sequence). V lost 3 bases and J lost 5, with 8 bases in between. The CDR3 spans 12 residues. For the CDR3, the DNA is TGCAGTGCTAGTTCCGGAGATCAGCCCCAGCATTTT. Its translation: CSASSGDQPQHF.

This clone appeared once. This chain links TRBV6-1 with TRBJ1-2, with 8 bases matching TRBD1. With 3 bases clipped from V and 8 bases from J, the junction kept 5 bases outside the gene matches. Germline CDR1 and CDR2: MNHNS and SASEGT. This CDR3 has 13 residues. The CDR3 DNA follows: TGTGCCAGCAGTGAGGACAGGGAAGAAGGCTACACCTTC. Its translation is CASSEDREEGYTF.

This clone has more than one count but fewer than ten. V gene TRBV18 combines with J gene TRBJ2-7, with 8 bases lining up with TRBD1. Germline V gives CDR1 KGHSH, CDR2 LQKENI. The length of the CDR3 is 18 residues. The junction had 16 bases not matched to a gene; V was cut back by 2 bases and J by 4 bases. CDR3 in DNA: TGTGCCAGCTCACCAACAGGGCGACAGGGGATTATGAAATACGAGCAGTACTTC. It is translated as CASSPTGRQGIMKYEQYF.

CDR3 in DNA: TGTGCCAGCAGCCATGCCCCGGGACAGACCCGAGATACGCAGTATTTT. Protein: CASSHAPGQTRDTQYF. The chain is built from TRBV7-9 and TRBJ2-3; 7 bases are a match to TRBD1. V shed 5 bases and J 5 bases; nucleotides not matched to a gene: 13. Per the germline V gene, CDR1 is SEHNR and CDR2 is FQNEAQ (reference sequence). The CDR3 totals 16 residues.

V and J are TRBV3-1 (or the pseudogene TRBV3-2) and TRBJ2-4; D gene uncertain. The CDR3 runs 15 residues. V was cut by 0 bases and J by 0 bases, with 6 bases left in between. Germline CDR1 and CDR2: LGHDT and YNNKEL (reference sequence). This CDR3 is CASSQESVAKNIQYF. The CDR3 DNA is TGTGCCAGCAGCCAAGAATCAGTAGCCAAAAACATTCAGTACTTC.

The chain recombines TRBV10-3 with TRBJ2-5; 8 bases are shared with TRBD2. Trimming took 2 bases from V and 3 from J; bases not matched to a gene: 8. The germline gives CDR1 ENHRY, CDR2 SYGVKD. The CDR3 loop spans 16 amino acids. CDR3 in DNA: TGTGCCATCAGTGAGGCTATACTAGCGGACAAAGAGACCCAGTACTTC. Its translation is CAISEAILADKETQYF.

V gene TRBV19 combines with J gene TRBJ1-1; no clear D. The CDR3 covers 13 residues. Per the germline V gene, CDR1 is LNHDA and CDR2 is SQIVND (reference sequence). The V and J ends lost 10 bases and 5 bases respectively, with 17 bases between them. This CDR3 is CATGGTRWTEAFF. CDR3 DNA: TGTGCCACCGGCGGTACCCGTTGGACTGAAGCTTTCTTT.

As regards this clone: The sample has other DNA sequences that encode this CDR3 too. The CDR3 DNA reads as TGTGCCAGCAGTGACCCTACAGGGGGGGGTGGCTACACCTTC. It yields the protein CASSDPTGGGGYTF. The rearrangement joins TRBV6-1 to TRBJ1-2; TRBD1 aligns across 8 bases. CDR1 is MNHNS and CDR2 is SASEGT in the germline V gene. CDR3 length equals 14 residues. Trimming took 3 bases from V and 7 from J; bases not matched to a gene: 7.

The V call is TRBV7-9, the J call TRBJ2-7; 11 bases fit TRBD1. The CDR3 runs to 13 residues. Unmatched junction bases numbered 6, after V lost 10 bases and J lost 4 bases. Per germline, CDR1 SEHNR and CDR2 FQNEAQ (reference sequence). The CDR3 protein is CATLGQGGYEQYF. The CDR3 bases are TGTGCCACCCTGGGACAGGGGGGGTACGAGCAGTACTTC.

In nucleotides, the CDR3 is TGTGCCAGCAGCTTGGCCCGAACAGGGGGTAGCACCGGGGAGCTGTTTTTT. As protein: CASSLARTGGSTGELFF. The genes are TRBV5-6 and TRBJ2-2; 8 bases are shared with TRBD1. Germline loops: CDR1 SGHDT, CDR2 YYEEEE. The V and J ends lost 0 bases and 4 bases, in that order; junction bases with no gene match: 8. This CDR3 is 17 amino acids long.

This clone was observed a single time. The chain links TRBV3-1 (or the pseudogene TRBV3-2) to TRBJ1-1, with 11 bases aligning to TRBD1. Looked up from germline, CDR1 is LGHDT and CDR2 is YNNKEL (reference sequence). J was trimmed by 3 bases and V by 4 bases; bases with no gene match: 7. The CDR3 loop spans 16 amino acids. Here the CDR3 DNA reads TGTGCCAGCAGCCGACACCGGGACAGGGGGTACACTGAAGCTTTCTTT. Its protein is CASSRHRDRGYTEAFF.

This sequence joins TRBV10-1 and TRBJ2-1; 8 positions match TRBD1. The CDR3 is made up of 16 amino acids. CDR1 is WNHNN, CDR2 SYGVQD, per germline (reference sequence). V lost 5 bases to trimming and J lost 0 bases; unmatched junction nucleotides: 6. CDR3 sequence: CASSIHRGSSYNEQFF. CDR3 coding DNA: TGCGCCAGCAGTATTCACAGGGGGAGCTCCTACAATGAGCAGTTCTTC.

The rearrangement joins TRBV7-6 to TRBJ2-1, with 7 nucleotides matching TRBD2. The germline gives CDR1 SGHVS, CDR2 FNYEAQ. This CDR3 spans 17 amino acids. Unmatched junction bases numbered 17, after V lost 5 bases and J lost 7 bases. CDR3 sequence reads: CASSPPWGGGLSNEQFF. CDR3 in DNA: TGTGCCAGCAGCCCCCCATGGGGCGGGGGTCTGTCGAATGAGCAGTTCTTC.

The V and J genes are TRBV19 and TRBJ2-3; 9 bases align to TRBD1. Germline values: CDR1 LNHDA, CDR2 SQIVND (reference sequence). This CDR3 spans 14 amino acids. V shed 6 bases and J 4 bases; nucleotides not matched to a gene: 5. CDR3 protein: CASRPQGAPDTQYF. DNA for the CDR3: TGTGCCAGTAGACCACAGGGGGCCCCAGATACGCAGTATTTT.

The chain uses TRBV6-5 and TRBJ2-1; 7 nucleotides line up with TRBD2. This CDR3 is built from 15 residues. V dropped 6 bases and J dropped 6; count of bases not matched to a gene: 11. The germline V gene encodes CDR1 MNHEY and CDR2 SVGAGI. The chain's CDR3 is CASSPAASGSNEQFF. CDR3 bases: TGTGCCAGCAGCCCCGCGGCTAGCGGTAGCAATGAGCAGTTCTTC.

The chain carries TRBV5-1 and TRBJ2-1; D not resolved. The CDR3 has 12 residues. Germline loops: CDR1 SGHRS, CDR2 YFSETQ. Trimming took off 5 bases at V and 7 bases at J, with 10 bases between the two ends. The CDR3 DNA follows: TGCGCCAGCAGTCTGCGAGTTAATGAGCAGTTCTTC. Residues: CASSLRVNEQFF.

CDR3 amino acids: CASTSGETQYF. Written as DNA, the CDR3 is TGTGCCAGCACGTCGGGGGAGACCCAGTACTTC. This sequence joins TRBV6-5 and TRBJ2-5; tentatively, D is TRBD2 (5 bases). Germline V gene lookup returns CDR1 MNHEY and CDR2 SVGAGI. There are 11 residues in the CDR3. V was cut by 7 bases and J by 5 bases, with 8 bases left in between.

In this sample, this clone turned up once. The CDR3 protein is CASSPGSLYNEQFF. The DNA for the CDR3 is TGTGCCAGCAGCCCGGGGTCTCTGTACAATGAGCAGTTCTTC. V and J are TRBV11-2 and TRBJ2-1; D perhaps matches TRBD2 (5 bases). The CDR3 is made up of 14 amino acids. Trimming left V 5 bases short and J 4 bases short, with 12 bases between. Per germline, CDR1 SGHAT and CDR2 FQNNGV.

This chain connects TRBV15 to TRBJ1-1; TRBD1 is a possible D gene (6 bases). This CDR3 has 14 residues. Germline V gene lookup returns CDR1 LNHNV and CDR2 YYDKDF (reference sequence). V lost 4 bases and J 5 bases, leaving 14 bases between the germline ends. The CDR3 DNA follows: TGTGCCACCAGCAACCAACAGGGAGGGACTGAAGCTTTCTTT. Encoded protein: CATSNQQGGTEAFF.